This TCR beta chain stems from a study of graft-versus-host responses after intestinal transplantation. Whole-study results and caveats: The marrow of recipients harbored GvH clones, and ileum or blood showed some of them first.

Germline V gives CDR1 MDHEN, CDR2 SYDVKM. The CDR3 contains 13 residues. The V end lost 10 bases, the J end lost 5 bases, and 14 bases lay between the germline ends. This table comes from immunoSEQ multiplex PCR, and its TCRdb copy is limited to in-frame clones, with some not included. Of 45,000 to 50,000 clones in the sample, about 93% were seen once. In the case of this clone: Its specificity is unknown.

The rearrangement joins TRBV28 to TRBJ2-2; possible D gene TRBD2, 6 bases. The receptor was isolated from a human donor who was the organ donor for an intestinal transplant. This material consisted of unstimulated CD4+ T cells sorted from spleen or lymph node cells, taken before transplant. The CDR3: CATQTLATGELFF. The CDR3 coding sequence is TGTGCCACCCAAACCCTAGCGACCGGGGAGCTGTTTTTT.